This TCR beta chain was observed in a study of read filtering for tumor transcriptome and immune sequencing. This clonotype came up a few times. From around 0.4 ug of RNA, a library with molecular barcoded alpha/delta and beta/gamma adaptors was made. TCRdb ran MiXCR on the reads and lists one entry per CDR3 protein. The sample shows 60,000 to 80,000 distinct CDR3 sequences, approximately 15% of them seen only once. This CDR3 is 16 amino acids long. Trimming took off 0 bases at V and 0 bases at J, with 15 bases between the two ends. In germline, CDR1 is DFQATT, CDR2 SNEGSKA (reference sequence). The chain is built from TRBV20-1 and TRBJ2-7; D remains ambiguous. The sequencing sample was made of a population of CD138-negative cells sorted from bone marrow. The TCR sequence derives from a donor at least 40 years old with multiple myeloma. The CDR3 coding sequence is TGCAGTGCTAGAGATCGTAGAAAGGGCAGCTCCTACGAGCAGTACTTC. Amino acids: CSARDRRKGSSYEQYF.